The sequence of this T cell receptor (beta chain) was determined in a study of cytomegalovirus exposure and HLA in healthy donors. Across the whole study: There were about 85 million unique TCRs (from HLA-typed donors) in an early data release. Points from the study as a whole: Three of the chains that were CMV-associated were confirmed in vitro to be specific for CMV antigens.

V lost 0 bases, J lost 4 bases, and 4 bases stayed unmatched. The CDR3 spans 15 residues. The germline V gene encodes CDR1 SGDLS and CDR2 YYNGEE. PCR primers comprised 60 Vbeta and 13 Jbeta primers. TCRdb's copy holds only in-frame clones and misses some; the assay was immunoSEQ multiplex PCR. The data show tens of thousands of clones, with roughly 80% seen just once and 1.5% to 2% held by the top ten. Healthy bone marrow donors made up the cohort. In the case of this clone: The antigen is not known.

The rearrangement uses TRBV9 and TRBJ2-1, with 7 bases aligning to TRBD2. Sequenced material: PBMCs. The TCR was taken from a man aged 35 to 55 in good health and CMV-seronegative. CDR3 amino acids: CASSVGLAEYNEQFF. The CDR3 DNA sequence: TGTGCCAGCAGCGTAGGTCTAGCGGAGTACAATGAGCAGTTCTTC.